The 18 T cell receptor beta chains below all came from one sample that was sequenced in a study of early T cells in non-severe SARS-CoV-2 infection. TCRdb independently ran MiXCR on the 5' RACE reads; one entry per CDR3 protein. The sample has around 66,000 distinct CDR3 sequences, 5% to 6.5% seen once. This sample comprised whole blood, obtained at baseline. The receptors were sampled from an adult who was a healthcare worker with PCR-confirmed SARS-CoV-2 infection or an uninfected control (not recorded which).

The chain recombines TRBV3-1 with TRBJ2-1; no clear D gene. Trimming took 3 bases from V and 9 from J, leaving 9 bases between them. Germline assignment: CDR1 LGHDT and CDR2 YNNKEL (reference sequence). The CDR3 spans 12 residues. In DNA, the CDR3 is TGTGCCAGCAGCCAGGAGCATGTTGAGCAGTTCTTC. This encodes CASSQEHVEQFF.

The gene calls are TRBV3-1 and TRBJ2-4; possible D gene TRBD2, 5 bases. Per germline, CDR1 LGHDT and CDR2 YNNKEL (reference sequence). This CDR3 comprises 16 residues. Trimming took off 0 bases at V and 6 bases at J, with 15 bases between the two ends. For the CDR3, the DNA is TGTGCCAGCAGCCAAGATGAAAGCGGTGACGGAAACATTCAGTACTTC. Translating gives CASSQDESGDGNIQYF.

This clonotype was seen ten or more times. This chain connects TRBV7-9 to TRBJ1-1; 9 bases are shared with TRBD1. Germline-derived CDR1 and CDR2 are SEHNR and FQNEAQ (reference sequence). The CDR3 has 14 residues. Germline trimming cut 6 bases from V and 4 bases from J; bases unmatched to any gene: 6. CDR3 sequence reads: CASSSGQGSTEAFF. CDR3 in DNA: TGTGCCAGCAGTTCGGGACAGGGATCCACTGAAGCTTTCTTT.

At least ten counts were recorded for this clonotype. As DNA, the CDR3 is TGTGCCAGCAGTTGGCAGTCTAGCACAGATACGCAGTATTTT. It codes for CASSWQSSTDTQYF. V gene TRBV2 combines with J gene TRBJ2-3; D gene ambiguous. V was pared by 5 bases and J by 0 bases, with 9 bases between. The germline V gene encodes CDR1 SNHLY and CDR2 FYNNEI. CDR3 length: 14 residues.

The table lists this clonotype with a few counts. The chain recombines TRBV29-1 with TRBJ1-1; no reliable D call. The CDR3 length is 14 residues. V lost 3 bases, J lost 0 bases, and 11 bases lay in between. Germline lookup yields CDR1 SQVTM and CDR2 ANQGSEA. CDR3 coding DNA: TGCAGCGTTGAGGCAGGTATCATGAACACTGAAGCTTTCTTT. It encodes CSVEAGIMNTEAFF. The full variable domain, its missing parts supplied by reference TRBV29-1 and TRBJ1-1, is SAVISQKPSRDICQRGTSLTIQCQVDSQVTMMFWYRQQPGQSLTLIATANQGSEATYESGFVIDKFPISRPNLTFSTLTVSNMSPEDSSIYLCSVEAGIMNTEAFFGQGTRLTVV.

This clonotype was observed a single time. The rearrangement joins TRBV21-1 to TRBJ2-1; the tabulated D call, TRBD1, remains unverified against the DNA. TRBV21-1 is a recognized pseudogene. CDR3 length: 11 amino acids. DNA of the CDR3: TGTGTCAGCGGGGGTTTCGATGAGCAGTTCTTC. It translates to CVSGGFDEQFF.

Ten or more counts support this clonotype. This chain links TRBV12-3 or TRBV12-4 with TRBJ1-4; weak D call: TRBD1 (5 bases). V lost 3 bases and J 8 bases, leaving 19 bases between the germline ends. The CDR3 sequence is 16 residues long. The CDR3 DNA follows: TGTGCCAGCAGTTTTAGGGTTCACCTGAAGGGGGAAAAACTGTTTTTT. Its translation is CASSFRVHLKGEKLFF.

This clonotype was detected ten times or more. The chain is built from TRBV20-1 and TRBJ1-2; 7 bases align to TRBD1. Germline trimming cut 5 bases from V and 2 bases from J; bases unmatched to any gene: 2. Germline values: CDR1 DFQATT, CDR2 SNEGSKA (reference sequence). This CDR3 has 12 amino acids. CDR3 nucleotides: TGCAGTGCTCAGGACAGGAACTATGGCTACACCTTC. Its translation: CSAQDRNYGYTF.

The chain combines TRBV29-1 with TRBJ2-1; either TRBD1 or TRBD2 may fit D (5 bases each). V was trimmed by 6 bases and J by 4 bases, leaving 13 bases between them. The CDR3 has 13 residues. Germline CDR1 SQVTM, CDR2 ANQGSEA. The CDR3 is CSVRGDGYNEQFF. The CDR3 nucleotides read TGCAGCGTAAGAGGGGACGGTTACAATGAGCAGTTCTTC.

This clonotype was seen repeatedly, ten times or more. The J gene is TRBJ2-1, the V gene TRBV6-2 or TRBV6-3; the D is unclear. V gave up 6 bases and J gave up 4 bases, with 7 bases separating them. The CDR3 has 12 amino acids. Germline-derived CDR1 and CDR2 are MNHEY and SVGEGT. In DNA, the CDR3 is TGTGCCAGCAGCACAAGGTACAATGAGCAGTTCTTC. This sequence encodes CASSTRYNEQFF.

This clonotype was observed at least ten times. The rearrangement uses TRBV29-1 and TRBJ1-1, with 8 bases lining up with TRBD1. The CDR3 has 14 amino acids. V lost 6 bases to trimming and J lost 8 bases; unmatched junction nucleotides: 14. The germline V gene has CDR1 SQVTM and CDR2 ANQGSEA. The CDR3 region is CSVNPAFRDREAFF. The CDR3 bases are TGCAGCGTGAACCCTGCTTTTCGGGACAGGGAAGCTTTCTTT.

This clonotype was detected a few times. As DNA, the CDR3 is TGTGCCAGCAGCTTTAAGCGGGGGACCTACGAGCAGTACTTC. Translating it yields CASSFKRGTYEQYF. The rearrangement uses TRBV5-8 and TRBJ2-7; TRBD2 matches 8 bases. Germline V gene data show CDR1 as SGHTS and CDR2 as YDEGEE. V dropped 2 bases and J dropped 2; count of bases not matched to a gene: 3. The CDR3 sequence is 14 residues long.

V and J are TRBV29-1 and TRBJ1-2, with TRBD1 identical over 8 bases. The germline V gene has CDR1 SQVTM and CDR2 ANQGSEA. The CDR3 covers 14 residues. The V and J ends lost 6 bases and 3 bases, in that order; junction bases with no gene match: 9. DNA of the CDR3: TGCAGCGTCGACGCAGGGGGCGCGGACTATGGCTACACCTTC. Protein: CSVDAGGADYGYTF.

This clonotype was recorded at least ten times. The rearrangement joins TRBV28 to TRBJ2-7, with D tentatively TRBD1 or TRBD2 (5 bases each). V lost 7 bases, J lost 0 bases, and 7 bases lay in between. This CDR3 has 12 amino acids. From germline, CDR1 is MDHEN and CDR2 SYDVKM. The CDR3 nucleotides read TGTGCCAGCATCGGGGCCTCCTACGAGCAGTACTTC. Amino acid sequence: CASIGASYEQYF.

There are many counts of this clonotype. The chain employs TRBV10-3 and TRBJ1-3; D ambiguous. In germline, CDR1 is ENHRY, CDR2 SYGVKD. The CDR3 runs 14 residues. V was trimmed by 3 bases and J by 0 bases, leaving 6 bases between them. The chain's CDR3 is CAISEPRSGNTIYF. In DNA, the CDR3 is TGTGCCATCAGTGAACCGCGCTCTGGAAACACCATATATTTT.

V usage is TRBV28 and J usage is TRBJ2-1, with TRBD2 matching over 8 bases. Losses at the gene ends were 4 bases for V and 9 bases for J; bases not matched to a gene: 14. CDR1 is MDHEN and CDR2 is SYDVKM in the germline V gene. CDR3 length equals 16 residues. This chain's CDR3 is CASSSLSGSAQGEQFF. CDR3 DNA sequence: TGTGCCAGCAGTTCGTTAAGCGGGAGCGCTCAGGGTGAGCAGTTCTTC.

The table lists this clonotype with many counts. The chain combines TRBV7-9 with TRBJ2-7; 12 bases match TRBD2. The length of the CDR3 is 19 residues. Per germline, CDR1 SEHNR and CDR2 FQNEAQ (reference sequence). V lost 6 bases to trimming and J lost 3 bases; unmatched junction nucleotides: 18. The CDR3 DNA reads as TGTGCCAGCAGTTTATTGACTAGCGGGAGCCTCCACTCCTACTACGAGCAGTACTTC. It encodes CASSLLTSGSLHSYYEQYF.

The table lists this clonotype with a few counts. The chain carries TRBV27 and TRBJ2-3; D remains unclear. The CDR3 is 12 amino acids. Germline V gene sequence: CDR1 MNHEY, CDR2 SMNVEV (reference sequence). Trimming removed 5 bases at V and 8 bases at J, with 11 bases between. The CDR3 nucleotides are TGTGCCAGCAGTCCCCCGGGCCTTACGCAGTATTTT. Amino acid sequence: CASSPPGLTQYF.